These 26 T cell receptor beta chains came from one sample sequenced in a study of neoadjuvant anti-PD-1 for oral cavity cancer (dated by TCRdb to about 2021). To prepare the library, the immunoSEQ multiplex PCR assay was applied. Entries here come from immuneACCESS through TCRdb and include only in-frame sequences with V and J called. Some clones fail to appear in such tables; in the studies checked, an unresolved V gene covers under half of the shortfall, and the cause of the remainder is unknown. This sample lists about 14,000 clones; just over 70% were detected once. The ten largest clones add up to about 3% of the sample. This specimen's time point label, per the study, means: before neoadjuvant nivolumab. This material consisted of PBMCs, taken before nivolumab (anti-PD-1) treatment. The source of these receptors is a person aged 35-79 years with oral cavity squamous cell carcinoma.

The rearrangement links TRBV27 to TRBJ1-3, with a possible D match to TRBD1 (5 bases). CDR1 is MNHEY and CDR2 is SMNVEV in the germline V gene (reference sequence). CDR3 length: 16 amino acids. The V gene lost 5 bases and the J gene lost 0 bases, with 14 bases spanning the gap. CDR3 region: CASSLRAGLSGNTIYF. DNA for the CDR3: TGTGCCAGCAGTCTACGGGCAGGGCTCTCTGGAAACACCATATATTTT.

This clone was recorded only once. CDR3 coding DNA: TGTGCCAGCAGTTACTCGAGTTGGCAGAACACTGAAGCTTTCTTT. Translated: CASSYSSWQNTEAFF. V gene TRBV6-6 combines with J gene TRBJ1-1; D not certain. The germline CDR1 and CDR2 sequences are MNHNY and SVGAGI (reference sequence). This CDR3 has 15 residues. Trimming pared 0 bases from V and 1 base from J, leaving 9 bases between.

This rearrangement joins TRBV11-2 to TRBJ1-2, with D possibly matching TRBD1 (6 bases). V was cut by 2 bases and J by 7 bases, with 23 bases left in between. Germline assignment: CDR1 SGHAT and CDR2 FQNNGV. The CDR3 has 17 residues. CDR3 amino acids: CASSLMGIGGSTIGYTF. As DNA, the CDR3 is TGTGCCAGCAGCTTAATGGGGATAGGGGGATCCACCATTGGCTACACCTTC. Full variable domain (outside the CDR3, taken from reference TRBV11-2 and TRBJ1-2): EAGVAQSPRYKIIEKRQSVAFWCNPISGHATLYWYQQILGQGPKLLIQFQNNGVVDDSQLPKDRFSAERLKGVDSTLKIQPAKLEDSAVYLCASSLMGIGGSTIGYTFGSGTRLTVV.

Only a few counts were recorded for this clone. V gene TRBV30 combines with J gene TRBJ1-1, with D uncertain. V was pared by 2 bases and J by 1 base, with 11 bases between. Germline V gives CDR1 GTSNPN, CDR2 SVGIG (reference sequence). This CDR3 region has 14 residues. The CDR3 is CAWSTIFGNTEAFF. CDR3 DNA sequence: TGTGCCTGGAGTACGATCTTTGGGAACACTGAAGCTTTCTTT.

This chain uses TRBV5-1 with TRBJ1-4, with no clear D. The CDR3 runs to 14 residues. Germline CDR1 is SGHRS and CDR2 is YFSETQ. V lost 4 bases to trimming and J lost 8 bases, with 15 bases between them. CDR3 amino acids: CASSLDTGREKLFF. CDR3 sequence (DNA): TGCGCCAGCAGCCTAGACACTGGACGGGAAAAACTGTTTTTT. Together with reference TRBV5-1 and TRBJ1-4, the CDR3 gives the full variable domain: KAGVTQTPRYLIKTRGQQVTLSCSPISGHRSVSWYQQTPGQGLQFLFEYFSETQRNKGNFPGRFSGRQFSNSRSEMNVSTLELGDSALYLCASSLDTGREKLFFGSGTQLSVL.

The chain couples TRBV21-1 to TRBJ2-3; TRBD1, as called in the table, went unchecked against the DNA. TRBV21-1 is tagged as a pseudogene. The CDR3 spans 15 residues. Written as DNA, the CDR3 is TGTGCCAGCAGCAAACAGGTGCTAACCACAGATACGCAGTATTTT. It codes for CASSKQVLTTDTQYF.

This clone has a handful of counts. This sequence joins TRBV4-1 and TRBJ2-1, with 8 bases identical to TRBD2. The germline V gene encodes CDR1 MGHRA and CDR2 YSYEKL. Trimming cost V 4 bases and J 10 bases; bases outside gene matches: 9. This CDR3 is built from 14 residues. CDR3 bases: TGCGCCAGCAGCCCCGGACTAGCAATCAAGGAGCAGTTCTTC. Translating it yields CASSPGLAIKEQFF.

V and J are TRBV5-1 and TRBJ1-3; unclear D gene. Trimming took off 7 bases at V and 4 bases at J, with 21 bases between the two ends. Germline assignment: CDR1 SGHRS and CDR2 YFSETQ. CDR3 length: 16 amino acids. CDR3 in DNA: TGCGCCAGCTCACCGTCAGGACCCCTGGGAGGAAACACCATATATTTT. Translating it yields CASSPSGPLGGNTIYF.

The chain employs TRBV27 and TRBJ1-2; D is unresolved. This CDR3 is 13 amino acids long. Germline CDR1 is MNHEY and CDR2 is SMNVEV (reference sequence). Trimming pared 4 bases from V and 5 bases from J, leaving 11 bases between. CDR3 in amino acids: CASSSIGPYGYTF. The CDR3 bases are TGTGCCAGCAGTTCCATTGGGCCATATGGCTACACCTTC.

The chain recombines TRBV27 with TRBJ2-5, with a tentative D call TRBD2 (5 bases). Germline V gene lookup returns CDR1 MNHEY and CDR2 SMNVEV (reference sequence). The CDR3 runs to 13 residues. V shed 4 bases and J shed 5 bases, with 11 bases lying between them. The CDR3 reads CASSSPERETQYF. The CDR3 region has the DNA TGTGCCAGCAGTTCCCCAGAGCGGGAGACCCAGTACTTC.

This clone came up a few times. The J gene is TRBJ2-7, the V gene TRBV6-1; D not certain. V lost 8 bases and J lost 4, with 15 bases in between. This CDR3 has 13 residues. Looked up from germline, CDR1 is MNHNS and CDR2 is SASEGT. The CDR3: CASGLVASYEQYF. CDR3 nucleotides: TGTGCCAGCGGGCTGGTCGCCTCGTACGAGCAGTACTTC.

The rearrangement links TRBV7-9 to TRBJ2-1, with TRBD2 identical over 12 bases. The CDR3 consists of 16 residues. Unmatched junction bases numbered 7, after V lost 6 bases and J lost 4 bases. Per the germline V gene, CDR1 is SEHNR and CDR2 is FQNEAQ (reference sequence). The chain's CDR3 is CASRSTTSGRYNEQFF. The CDR3 DNA is TGTGCCAGCAGGTCGACGACTAGCGGGAGATACAATGAGCAGTTCTTC.

This chain uses TRBV4-2 with TRBJ1-1; 8 nucleotides align to TRBD1. The junction had 2 bases not matched to a gene; V was cut back by 3 bases and J by 2 bases. The CDR3 length is 14 residues. CDR1 and CDR2 (germline): LGHNA, YNFKEQ. CDR3 amino acids: CASSQGQVNTEAFF. For the CDR3, the DNA is TGTGCCAGCAGCCAGGGACAGGTTAACACTGAAGCTTTCTTT.

In this sample, this clone turned up a few times. This sequence joins TRBV7-3 and TRBJ1-1, with D possibly being TRBD1 (5 bases). This CDR3 is 15 amino acids long. Trimming took off 5 bases at V and 0 bases at J, with 13 bases between the two ends. The V gene's germline CDR1 is SGHTA and CDR2 FQGTGA. Here the CDR3 reads CASSPRGAMNTEAFF. The CDR3 coding sequence is TGTGCCAGCAGCCCAAGAGGGGCCATGAACACTGAAGCTTTCTTT.

The chain combines TRBV27 with TRBJ2-1; D is undetermined. The V gene's germline CDR1 is MNHEY and CDR2 SMNVEV (reference sequence). Trimming removed 11 bases at V and 0 bases at J, with 11 bases between. CDR3 size: 13 residues. The CDR3 nucleotides read TGTGCCGCCAGCACCGGCTCCTACAATGAGCAGTTCTTC. Its protein product is CAASTGSYNEQFF.

This clone showed up just a few times. The chain has TRBV6-5 and TRBJ2-7; no definite D call. Germline-derived CDR1 and CDR2 are MNHEY and SVGAGI. The CDR3 is made up of 12 amino acids. V was cut by 0 bases and J by 6 bases, with 6 bases left in between. CDR3 DNA: TGTGCCAGCAGTTACTCAGGGCGCGAGCAGTACTTC. This translates into CASSYSGREQYF.

The CDR3 sequence: CASSLMVSGANVLTF. For the CDR3, the DNA is TGTGCCAGCAGCTTAATGGTCTCTGGGGCCAACGTCCTGACTTTC. The chain uses TRBV7-8 and TRBJ2-6; no definite D call. The germline V and J ends were trimmed by 2 bases and 0 bases, with 5 bases remaining between them. Germline CDR1 reads SGHVS; CDR2 reads FQNEAQ. CDR3 size: 15 residues.

The chain couples TRBV6-4 to TRBJ2-1; D might be TRBD2 (5 bases). Germline-derived CDR1 and CDR2 are MRHNA and SNTAGT. Trimming removed 2 bases at V and 7 bases at J, with 6 bases between. The CDR3 covers 12 residues. CDR3 sequence reads: CASSDGENEQFF. CDR3 DNA: TGTGCCAGCAGTGACGGGGAGAATGAGCAGTTCTTC.

The chain recombines TRBV7-8 with TRBJ1-5, with unresolved D. CDR1 SGHVS and CDR2 FQNEAQ come from the germline V gene. The CDR3 contains 15 residues. V was shortened by 2 bases and J by 0 bases, with 8 bases between the two germline ends. The CDR3 DNA is TGTGCCAGCAGCTTATTAGGTAATAGCAATCAGCCCCAGCATTTT. Residues: CASSLLGNSNQPQHF.

This chain uses TRBV5-1 with TRBJ1-3; TRBD1 might be the D (5 bases). The CDR3 has 15 residues. CDR1 is SGHRS, CDR2 YFSETQ, per germline. V was shortened by 3 bases and J by 4 bases, with 14 bases between the two germline ends. The CDR3 DNA sequence: TGCGCCAGCAGCTCTCAGGGAGGTATAGGAAACACCATATATTTT. As protein: CASSSQGGIGNTIYF.

This chain joins TRBV5-5 and TRBJ1-2; D is undetermined. The length of the CDR3 is 15 residues. CDR1 SGHKS and CDR2 YYEKEE come from the germline V gene (reference sequence). V lost 0 bases and J 5 bases, leaving 14 bases between the germline ends. The CDR3 bases are TGTGCCAGCAGCTTGGGAACGGGCCCAACTTATGGCTACACCTTC. Its translation is CASSLGTGPTYGYTF.

A few counts support this clone. The chain is built from TRBV18 and TRBJ1-5, with 8 positions matching TRBD1. J lost 10 bases, V lost 3 bases, and 8 bases had no gene match. This CDR3 contains 14 residues. Germline V gives CDR1 KGHSH, CDR2 LQKENI. The CDR3 nucleotides are TGTGCCAGCTCACCGGCGGGACAGGTCGACCCCCAGCATTTT. Amino acid sequence: CASSPAGQVDPQHF. The variable domain in full, with the rest retrieved from reference TRBV18 and TRBJ1-5, is NAGVMQNPRHLVRRRGQEARLRCSPMKGHSHVYWYRQLPEEGLKFMVYLQKENIIDESGMPKERFSAEFPKEGPSILRIQQVVRGDSAAYFCASSPAGQVDPQHFGDGTRLSIL.

The V and J genes are TRBV9 and TRBJ2-7, with D perhaps matching TRBD1 (5 bases). V dropped 0 bases and J dropped 2 bases, with 6 bases sitting between them. Germline lookup yields CDR1 SGDLS and CDR2 YYNGEE. This CDR3 contains 13 residues. CDR3 in amino acids: CASSVGTTYEQYF. CDR3 nucleotides: TGTGCCAGCAGCGTAGGGACAACCTACGAGCAGTACTTC.

The chain couples TRBV7-2 to TRBJ2-1; TRBD1 matches at 9 bases. Germline CDR1 SGHTA, CDR2 FQGNSA. CDR3 size: 15 residues. Trimming removed 6 bases from V and 4 bases from J; junction bases left unmatched: 7. Here the CDR3 DNA reads TGTGCCAGCAGGAGAGGGGGACAGGGTTACAATGAGCAGTTCTTC. Amino acids: CASRRGGQGYNEQFF.

The chain recombines TRBV5-1 with TRBJ1-1; 10 nucleotides match TRBD1. Unmatched junction bases numbered 11, after V lost 1 base and J lost 2 bases. This CDR3 region has 18 residues. Germline values: CDR1 SGHRS, CDR2 YFSETQ. CDR3 sequence: CASSLKIPGQGFNTEAFF. CDR3 DNA: TGCGCCAGCAGCTTGAAGATTCCGGGACAGGGGTTCAACACTGAAGCTTTCTTT.

The chain is built from TRBV10-3 and TRBJ2-3; TRBD1 or TRBD2 may be the D gene (5 bases each). This CDR3 is built from 15 residues. Germline loops: CDR1 ENHRY, CDR2 SYGVKD. V lost 0 bases, J lost 0 bases, and 7 bases lay in between. CDR3 DNA sequence: TGTGCCATCAGTGAGTCGTGGGGGAGCACAGATACGCAGTATTTT. It encodes CAISESWGSTDTQYF.